This entry describes one T cell receptor beta chain. The PCR used 60 Vbeta and 13 Jbeta primers. Sequencing used immunoSEQ multiplex PCR; TCRdb keeps in-frame clones, though not all of them. Among approximately 86,000 clones, 85% were seen once, and the ten largest hold nearly 7.5%. The V and J ends lost 7 bases and 8 bases respectively, with 18 bases between them. From germline, CDR1 is LNHDA and CDR2 SQIVND (reference sequence). The CDR3 covers 14 residues. The sample originates from a study of cytomegalovirus exposure and HLA in healthy donors. The sample taken for sequencing was PBMCs. This receptor was obtained from a middle-aged man in good health and CMV-seropositive. The genes are TRBV19 and TRBJ1-5; D is unclear. CDR3 in DNA: TGTGCCAGTACCTACGGGGTCGATCGGGAGCCCCAGCATTTT. Amino acid sequence: CASTYGVDREPQHF.